This TCR beta chain was obtained from a study of beta chain features in type 1 diabetes. Across the study: Patients shared similar age, gender and cell yields with healthy donors. Study-wide results and caveats: Researchers report that Type 1 diabetes patients had moderately but significantly shorter TCRB CDR3s across all four CD4+ subsets. PCR might pick shorter templates more often, in the same way for patients and controls.

TCRB transcripts that were expressed got sequenced, as all of the isolated RNA had been reverse transcribed. Assay: immunoSEQ multiplex PCR; the TCRdb copy retains only in-frame clones and omits some. The profile shows roughly 50,000 clones, roughly two fifths of them singletons. The sample holds a few counts of this clone. Antigen: not known. This TCR was recovered from a man aged 30 to 45 with type 1 diabetes. Source material: Tregs from blood.

CDR3 residues: CASSRGTSGRNTGELFF. The CDR3 nucleotides read TGTGCCAGCAGCCGCGGGACTAGCGGGAGAAACACCGGGGAGCTGTTTTTT. The chain carries TRBV11-2 and TRBJ2-2, with 14 bases that match TRBD2. The junction had 4 bases not matched to a gene; V was cut back by 5 bases and J by 2 bases. This CDR3 spans 17 amino acids. Germline V gives CDR1 SGHAT, CDR2 FQNNGV. Supplemented by reference TRBV11-2 and TRBJ2-2, the full variable domain reads EAGVAQSPRYKIIEKRQSVAFWCNPISGHATLYWYQQILGQGPKLLIQFQNNGVVDDSQLPKDRFSAERLKGVDSTLKIQPAKLEDSAVYLCASSRGTSGRNTGELFFGEGSRLTVL.